This is a list of T cell receptor beta chains from one sample in a study of T cell repertoires in ileal Crohn's disease. Assay: immunoSEQ multiplex PCR; the TCRdb copy retains only in-frame clones and omits some. The repertoire holds more than 50,000 clones, with approximately 91% as singletons. Sequencing input: ileal tissue. All receptors derive from an adult with Crohn's disease. Each CDR3 is given without its conserved first and last residue.

v_gene	j_gene	CDR3aa
TRBV28	TRBJ2-1	ASSQHSGGIYNEQF
TRBV15	TRBJ1-2	ATSRAQGGNGYT
TRBV2	TRBJ1-4	ASSDREDNNEKLF
TRBV18	TRBJ1-1	ASSPGGDTEAF
TRBV6-1	TRBJ1-6	ASSEAGQGNSPLH
TRBV29-1	TRBJ1-1	SVGTNRGPAF
TRBV7-3	TRBJ2-2	ASSTSGGDTGELF
TRBV10-3	TRBJ1-4	AISEATTTNEKLF
TRBV6-5	TRBJ2-1	ASKPSTGFYNEQF
TRBV14	TRBJ1-2	ASSQDPPPRA
TRBV15	TRBJ2-2	ATSRDRGQGAYGELF
TRBV5-5	TRBJ1-1	ASSLVSVPEAF
TRBV5-6	TRBJ1-1	ASSLQAGGTF
TRBV29-1	TRBJ2-5	SCDFSGGETQY
TRBV9	TRBJ2-3	ASSVDTSTDTQY
TRBV11-2	TRBJ1-1	ASSFGGRGTEAF
TRBV9	TRBJ1-2	ASSVLTDANYGYT
TRBV5-1	TRBJ2-3	ASSPVLRGSTDTQY
TRBV5-4	TRBJ1-1	ASSRRDTGNTEAF
TRBV27	TRBJ2-7	ASGAGVAYEQY
TRBV6-1	TRBJ1-5	ASSEALGGNQPQH
TRBV5-4	TRBJ2-5	ASSPKVAGKQETQY
TRBV29-1	TRBJ1-1	SARTMNTEAF